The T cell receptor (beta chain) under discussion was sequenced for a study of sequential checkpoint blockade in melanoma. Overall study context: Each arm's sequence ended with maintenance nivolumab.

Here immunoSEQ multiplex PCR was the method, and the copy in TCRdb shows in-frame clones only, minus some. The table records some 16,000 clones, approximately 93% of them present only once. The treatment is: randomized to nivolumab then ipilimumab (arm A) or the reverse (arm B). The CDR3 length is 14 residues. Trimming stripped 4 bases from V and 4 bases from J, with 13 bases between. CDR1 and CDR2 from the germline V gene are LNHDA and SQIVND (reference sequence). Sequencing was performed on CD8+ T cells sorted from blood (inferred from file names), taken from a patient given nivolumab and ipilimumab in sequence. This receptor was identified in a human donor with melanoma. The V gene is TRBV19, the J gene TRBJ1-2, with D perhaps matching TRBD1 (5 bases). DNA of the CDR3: TGTGCCAGTAGTACGATCGGAGGGGTCTATGGCTACACCTTC. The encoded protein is CASSTIGGVYGYTF.